This entry lists 15 T cell receptor beta chains sequenced from one sample in a study of T cell repertoires in cytomegalovirus infection. TCRdb itself ran the reads through MiXCR, one entry per CDR3 protein. This sample has about 320,000 distinct CDR3 sequences, with over 7.5% found just once. Sample: PBMCs. Receptors were obtained from a human donor in good health (CMV status not recorded). Some clones in this sample may be carry-over from other donors' samples.

In this sample, this clonotype turned up a few times. The rearrangement links TRBV15 to TRBJ2-7, with 9 bases identical to TRBD2. The germline CDR1 and CDR2 sequences are LNHNV and YYDKDF (reference sequence). J was trimmed by 2 bases and V by 0 bases; bases with no gene match: 5. There are 16 residues in the CDR3. CDR3 in DNA: TGTGCCACCAGCAGAGATCGGACTAGCGTGACCTACGAGCAGTACTTC. This gives the protein CATSRDRTSVTYEQYF.

This clonotype was observed at least ten times. The chain recombines TRBV7-2 with TRBJ1-2, with no clear D. Looked up from germline, CDR1 is SGHTA and CDR2 is FQGNSA. Trimming stripped 5 bases from V and 4 bases from J, with 14 bases between. CDR3 size: 14 residues. In DNA, the CDR3 is TGTGCCAGCAGCCCCCGGCAGGCGCCCTATGGCTACACCTTC. It is translated as CASSPRQAPYGYTF.

Ten or more counts support this clonotype. The chain couples TRBV7-3 to TRBJ2-1; 9 bases match TRBD1. Germline V gene data show CDR1 as SGHTA and CDR2 as FQGTGA. This CDR3 has 14 residues. V trimming: 6 bases; J trimming: 3 bases; junction bases outside the gene matches: 3. The CDR3 DNA reads as TGTGCCAGCAGTCCGGGACAGGGCTACAATGAGCAGTTCTTC. Its translation: CASSPGQGYNEQFF.

This rearrangement joins TRBV12-3 or TRBV12-4 to TRBJ1-5; the D is unclear. The CDR3 length is 12 residues. V was clipped by 5 bases and J by 7 bases, with 9 bases between them. In nucleotides, the CDR3 is TGTGCCAGCAGTCTTTCGTACCAGCCCCAGCATTTT. Amino acids: CASSLSYQPQHF.

V gene TRBV7-9 combines with J gene TRBJ1-1; D is possibly TRBD1 (5 bases). The CDR3 consists of 15 residues. Germline CDR1 reads SEHNR; CDR2 reads FQNEAQ (reference sequence). V was clipped by 5 bases and J by 6 bases, with 19 bases between them. CDR3 in amino acids: CASSPLLGAGAEAFF. In nucleotides, the CDR3 is TGTGCCAGCAGCCCTCTATTAGGGGCTGGGGCTGAAGCTTTCTTT.

Ten or more counts support this clonotype. V gene TRBV7-2 combines with J gene TRBJ2-2; 9 nucleotides line up with TRBD1. The germline gives CDR1 SGHTA, CDR2 FQGNSA. The CDR3 covers 16 residues. Trimming cost V 0 bases and J 7 bases; bases outside gene matches: 6. CDR3: CASSLATGGAIGELFF. Here the CDR3 DNA reads TGTGCCAGCAGCTTAGCAACAGGGGGCGCAATCGGGGAGCTGTTTTTT. The complete variable domain, with remaining parts taken from reference TRBV7-2 and TRBJ2-2, reads GAGVSQSPSNKVTEKGKDVELRCDPISGHTALYWYRQSLGQGLEFLIYFQGNSAPDKSGLPSDRFSAERTGGSVSTLTIQRTQQEDSAVYLCASSLATGGAIGELFFGEGSRLTVL.

The V gene is TRBV27, the J gene TRBJ1-6, with D unclear. Between the trimmed V and J ends, which lost 8 bases and 10 bases, there was a span of 12 bases. There are 12 residues in the CDR3. CDR1 and CDR2 (germline): MNHEY, SMNVEV (reference sequence). Here the CDR3 reads CASGWWNSPLHF. DNA of the CDR3: TGTGCCAGCGGGTGGTGGAACTCACCCCTCCACTTT.

The chain recombines TRBV10-2 with TRBJ2-5, with TRBD2 identical over 7 bases. The CDR3 covers 15 residues. Trimming at V came to 0 bases and at J to 0 bases, leaving 1 base not matched to a gene. Germline loops: CDR1 WSHSY, CDR2 SAAADI. This CDR3 reads CASSESGRDQETQYF. CDR3 sequence (DNA): TGCGCCAGCAGTGAGTCAGGGAGGGACCAAGAGACCCAGTACTTC.

This clonotype was recorded a few times. The chain employs TRBV27 and TRBJ1-1; weak D call: TRBD1 (5 bases). V was shortened by 4 bases and J by 3 bases, with 15 bases between the two germline ends. From germline, CDR1 is MNHEY and CDR2 SMNVEV (reference sequence). The CDR3 runs 15 residues. The CDR3 here is CASSSPPGRDTEAFF. The CDR3, as DNA: TGTGCCAGCAGTTCCCCGCCAGGGAGGGACACTGAAGCTTTCTTT.

This clonotype was detected ten times or more. The chain links TRBV7-2 to TRBJ2-7; D is possibly TRBD1 (5 bases). V lost 5 bases, J lost 4 bases, and 12 bases lay in between. This CDR3 contains 13 residues. Germline CDR1 and CDR2: SGHTA and FQGNSA. This CDR3 is CASSIGAGYEQYF. The CDR3 DNA reads as TGTGCCAGCAGCATTGGAGCAGGGTACGAGCAGTACTTC.

This clonotype was seen ten or more times. The chain joins TRBV10-3 to TRBJ2-1; 11 bases fit TRBD2. The CDR3 is 13 residues long. CDR1 and CDR2 (germline): ENHRY, SYGVKD. V was clipped by 8 bases and J by 10 bases; unmatched bases: 7. CDR3 region: CAISPSGGPEQFF. The CDR3 bases are TGTGCCATCTCCCCTAGCGGGGGGCCCGAGCAGTTCTTC.

Notes on this clonotype: A much larger clone differs by one base, so this may be a read error. V gene TRBV7-4 combines with J gene TRBJ2-2; no definite D call. The ends were cut back, 4 bases at V and 3 bases at J, with 15 bases in the middle. The germline V gene has CDR1 SGHVT and CDR2 SQSDAQ. This CDR3 is 16 amino acids long. The CDR3 reads CASSSLETSHTGELFF. The CDR3 DNA reads as TGTGCCAGCAGCTCCCTTGAAACTTCTCACACCGGGGAGCTGTTTTTT.

This chain joins TRBV6-5 and TRBJ2-7; tentative D call: TRBD1 (7 bases). The CDR3 runs 13 residues. CDR1 and CDR2 (germline): MNHEY, SVGAGI. V was pared by 11 bases and J by 1 base, with 15 bases between. CDR3 sequence: CAVEGQQSYEQYF. CDR3 sequence (DNA): TGTGCCGTGGAGGGACAGCAATCCTACGAGCAGTACTTC.

This clonotype was counted between two and nine times. The genes are TRBV2 and TRBJ2-3; no firm D call. The CDR3 runs to 13 residues. V lost 9 bases and J lost 10, with 20 bases in between. Germline CDR1 is SNHLY and CDR2 is FYNNEI. The CDR3 here is CARVQPPRDAQYF. The DNA for the CDR3 is TGTGCCAGGGTTCAGCCGCCACGAGACGCGCAGTATTTT. Full variable domain (remainder filled in from reference TRBV2 and TRBJ2-3): EPEVTQTPSHQVTQMGQEVILRCVPISNHLYFYWYRQILGQKVEFLVSFYNNEISEKSEIFDDQFSVERPDGSNFTLKIRSTKLEDSAMYFCARVQPPRDAQYFGPGTRLTVL.

The chain uses TRBV29-1 and TRBJ2-3; D might be TRBD2 (5 bases). Germline CDR1 and CDR2: SQVTM and ANQGSEA. The length of the CDR3 is 14 residues. V dropped 6 bases and J dropped 2 bases, with 15 bases sitting between them. This chain's CDR3 is CSVVGSELTDTQYF. CDR3 coding DNA: TGCAGCGTCGTGGGGAGCGAGCTCACAGATACGCAGTATTTT.